Sequencing of this T cell receptor beta chain was carried out in a study of blood T cell repertoires in COVID-19. The CDR3 consists of 15 residues. V shed 4 bases and J 5 bases; nucleotides not matched to a gene: 5. Germline V CDR1 and CDR2: MDHEN, SYDVKM. Clones were sequenced by immunoSEQ multiplex PCR, and TCRdb holds only the in-frame ones, with some missing. This repertoire shows some 230,000 clones, 70% to 90% found once; its top ten account for 2.9%. This chain uses TRBV28 with TRBJ1-4, with TRBD1 matching 9 bases. The TCR sequence derives from a man in his forties or fifties who had recovered from COVID-19. The material sequenced was peripheral blood. CDR3 DNA: TGTGCCAGCAGTTCCTCCGGGACAGGGAATGAAAAACTGTTTTTT. Translated: CASSSSGTGNEKLFF.